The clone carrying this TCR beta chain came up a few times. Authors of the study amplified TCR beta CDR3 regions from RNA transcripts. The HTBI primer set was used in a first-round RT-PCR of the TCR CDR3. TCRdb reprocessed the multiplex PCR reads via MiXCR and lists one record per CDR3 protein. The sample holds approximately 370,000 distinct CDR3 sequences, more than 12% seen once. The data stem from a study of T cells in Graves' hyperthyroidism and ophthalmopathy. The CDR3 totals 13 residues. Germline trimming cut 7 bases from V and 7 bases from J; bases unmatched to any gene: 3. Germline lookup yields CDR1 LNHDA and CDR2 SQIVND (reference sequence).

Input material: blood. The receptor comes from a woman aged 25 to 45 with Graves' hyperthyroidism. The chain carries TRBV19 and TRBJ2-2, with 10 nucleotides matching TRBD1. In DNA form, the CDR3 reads TGTGCCAGTATTGGGACAGGGGTCGGGGAGCTGTTTTTT. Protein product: CASIGTGVGELFF.